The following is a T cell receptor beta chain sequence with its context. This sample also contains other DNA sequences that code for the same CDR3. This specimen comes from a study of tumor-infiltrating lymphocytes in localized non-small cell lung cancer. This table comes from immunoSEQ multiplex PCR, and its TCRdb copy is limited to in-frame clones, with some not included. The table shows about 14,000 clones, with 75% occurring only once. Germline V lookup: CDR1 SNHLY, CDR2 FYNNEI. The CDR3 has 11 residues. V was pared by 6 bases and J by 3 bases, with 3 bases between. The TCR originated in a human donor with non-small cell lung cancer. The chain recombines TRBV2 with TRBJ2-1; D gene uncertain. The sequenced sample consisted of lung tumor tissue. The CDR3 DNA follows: TGTGCCAGCAGAGGCTACAATGAGCAGTTCTTC. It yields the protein CASRGYNEQFF.